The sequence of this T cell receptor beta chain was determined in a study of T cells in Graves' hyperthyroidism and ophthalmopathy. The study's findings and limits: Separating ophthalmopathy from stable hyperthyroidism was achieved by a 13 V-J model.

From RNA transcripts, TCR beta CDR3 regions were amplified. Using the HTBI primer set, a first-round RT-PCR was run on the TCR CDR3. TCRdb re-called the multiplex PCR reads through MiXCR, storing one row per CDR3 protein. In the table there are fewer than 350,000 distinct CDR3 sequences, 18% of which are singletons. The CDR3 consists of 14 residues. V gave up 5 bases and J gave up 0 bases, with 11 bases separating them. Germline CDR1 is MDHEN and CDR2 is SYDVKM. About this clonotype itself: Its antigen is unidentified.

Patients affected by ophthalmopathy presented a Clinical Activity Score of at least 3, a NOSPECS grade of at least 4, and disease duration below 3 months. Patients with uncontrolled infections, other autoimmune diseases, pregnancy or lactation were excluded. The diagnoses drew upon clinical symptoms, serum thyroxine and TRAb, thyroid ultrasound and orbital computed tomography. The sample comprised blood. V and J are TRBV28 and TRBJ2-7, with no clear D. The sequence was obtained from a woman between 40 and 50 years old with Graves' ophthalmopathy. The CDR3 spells CASSESLSSYEQYF. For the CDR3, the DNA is TGTGCCAGCAGTGAATCTCTGAGCTCCTACGAGCAGTACTTC.